The 28 T cell receptor beta chains in this list originate from one sample, sequenced in a study of vaccination and CD4 T cells after COVID-19. Treatment denoted: approximately 10-day PBMC culture with coronavirus spike peptide pools or control peptides (ViraFEST assay). Their recognized antigens are unknown. At the Johns Hopkins FTIC core, DNA taken from cultured CD4+ T cells was sequenced by way of the Oncomine TCR Beta short-read assay. MiXCR, applied by TCRdb to the PCR reads, yields one record per CDR3 protein. The table lists under 25,000 distinct CDR3 sequences, roughly 40% of them singletons. This specimen consisted of CD4+ T cells from blood, cultured in vitro, obtained before SARS-CoV-2 vaccination. All receptors come from a human donor who had recovered from COVID-19.

The CDR3 sequence: CASRVGRNTQYF. The CDR3 DNA reads as TGTGCCAGCAGGGTAGGGAGGAATACGCAGTATTTT. This chain connects TRBV12-3 or TRBV12-4 to TRBJ2-3; a weak D match, TRBD2 (6 bases). CDR3 length: 12 residues. The germline V and J ends were trimmed by 6 bases and 7 bases, with 11 bases remaining between them.

The chain uses TRBV20-1 and TRBJ1-2; D unresolved. This CDR3 has 12 amino acids. V was shortened by 1 base and J by 9 bases, with 12 bases between the two germline ends. Germline lookup yields CDR1 DFQATT and CDR2 SNEGSKA (reference sequence). CDR3 in DNA: TGCAGTGCTAGAGTTGTAGGGAGTAGCTACACCTTC. This translates into CSARVVGSSYTF.

Only a few counts were recorded for this clonotype. The chain uses TRBV2 and TRBJ2-5, with D perhaps matching TRBD2 (5 bases). There are 14 residues in the CDR3. V was clipped by 5 bases and J by 2 bases, with 12 bases between them. In germline, CDR1 is SNHLY, CDR2 FYNNEI. The CDR3 loop is CASSWWESQETQYF. CDR3 nucleotide sequence: TGTGCCAGCAGTTGGTGGGAGTCGCAAGAGACCCAGTACTTC.

This chain uses TRBV6-1 with TRBJ1-5; 7 positions match TRBD1. With 6 bases clipped from V and 4 bases from J, the junction kept 6 bases outside the gene matches. CDR1 is MNHNS and CDR2 is SASEGT in the germline V gene. CDR3 length: 14 residues. The CDR3 loop reads CASRSGTANQPQHF. The CDR3 bases are TGTGCCAGCAGGTCCGGGACAGCAAATCAGCCCCAGCATTTT.

The chain carries TRBV5-1 and TRBJ1-1, with a possible D match to TRBD1 (6 bases). The V gene's germline CDR1 is SGHRS and CDR2 YFSETQ. This CDR3 has 15 residues. Trimming took 3 bases from V and 1 from J, leaving 13 bases between them. CDR3 in amino acids: CASSSIGTQNTEAFF. The DNA for the CDR3 is TGCGCCAGCAGCTCGATCGGGACACAGAACACTGAAGCTTTCTTT.

The J gene is TRBJ2-1, the V gene TRBV10-3; 13 positions match TRBD2. The germline CDR1 and CDR2 sequences are ENHRY and SYGVKD. The CDR3 is 15 amino acids. With 6 bases clipped from V and 5 bases from J, the junction kept 4 bases outside the gene matches. This CDR3 is CAISSGTSGDNEQFF. For the CDR3, the DNA is TGTGCCATCAGCTCCGGGACTAGCGGGGACAATGAGCAGTTCTTC.

The rearrangement joins TRBV6-4 to TRBJ1-2; D gene unclear. This CDR3 is built from 15 residues. Deletions cut 0 bases from V and 2 bases from J, with 10 bases between. The germline V gene encodes CDR1 MRHNA and CDR2 SNTAGT. The CDR3 protein is CASSDSRIPNYGYTF. The CDR3 bases are TGTGCCAGCAGTGACTCTCGGATTCCCAACTATGGCTACACCTTC.

The chain couples TRBV6-2 or TRBV6-3 to TRBJ1-1; D gene unclear. This CDR3 is 14 amino acids long. Germline assignment: CDR1 MNHEY and CDR2 SVGEGT. V was trimmed by 6 bases and J by 4 bases, leaving 15 bases between them. The CDR3 nucleotides are TGTGCCAGCAGAAAAATGGGTGGTGGCACTGAAGCTTTCTTT. Its protein is CASRKMGGGTEAFF.

Only one count was recorded for this clonotype. This sequence joins TRBV6-5 and TRBJ2-7; 8 bases fit TRBD1. The CDR3 has 17 residues. The V gene's germline CDR1 is MNHEY and CDR2 SVGAGI. J gave up 2 bases and V 1 base, and 10 bases lay outside the gene matches. For the CDR3, the DNA is TGTGCCAGCAGTTACTTGCGTGGGGACAGGTCCACCTACGAGCAGTACTTC. It specifies CASSYLRGDRSTYEQYF.

The chain is built from TRBV29-1 and TRBJ1-2, with D perhaps matching TRBD1 (5 bases). The CDR3 sequence is 16 residues long. Trimming shortened V by 7 bases and J by 4 bases, and 25 bases separated the two germline ends. In germline, CDR1 is SQVTM, CDR2 ANQGSEA. CDR3 region: CSGGEGHLGQGYGYTF. The DNA for the CDR3 is TGCAGCGGCGGTGAGGGCCATCTGGGGCAGGGCTATGGCTACACCTTC.

The chain couples TRBV20-1 to TRBJ2-1; 11 nucleotides align to TRBD2. CDR3 length: 16 residues. Per germline, CDR1 DFQATT and CDR2 SNEGSKA (reference sequence). V lost 6 bases and J lost 8; bases outside the gene matches: 15. The CDR3: CSARPLLAGDLHEQFF. CDR3 sequence (DNA): TGCAGTGCAAGACCTTTACTAGCGGGAGATTTACATGAGCAGTTCTTC.

V usage is TRBV19 and J usage is TRBJ1-5, with TRBD1 as a possible D gene (6 bases). V lost 5 bases and J 5 bases, leaving 10 bases between the germline ends. Germline-derived CDR1 and CDR2 are LNHDA and SQIVND (reference sequence). The CDR3 extends over 13 amino acids. This chain's CDR3 is CASSPTGYQPQHF. In nucleotides, the CDR3 is TGTGCCAGTAGTCCAACAGGGTATCAGCCCCAGCATTTT.

The CDR3 loop is CASSLRGETQYF. In DNA, the CDR3 is TGTGCCAGCAGCTTAAGGGGCGAGACCCAGTACTTC. This chain connects TRBV7-6 to TRBJ2-5; perhaps TRBD1 as D (5 bases). Trimming pared 2 bases from V and 5 bases from J, leaving 6 bases between. CDR1 SGHVS and CDR2 FNYEAQ come from the germline V gene. The CDR3 runs to 12 residues.

The chain is built from TRBV6-2 or TRBV6-3 and TRBJ1-1; D may be TRBD1 (5 bases). The CDR3 runs 17 residues. The germline CDR1 and CDR2 sequences are MNHEY and SVGEGT. V shed 7 bases and J shed 8 bases, with 29 bases lying between them. CDR3 loop: CASTQWGTVELGQEAFF. The CDR3 nucleotides are TGTGCCAGCACCCAATGGGGGACTGTCGAGTTAGGTCAAGAAGCTTTCTTT.

The V and J genes are TRBV20-1 and TRBJ2-2; the match to TRBD2 covers 11 bases. The CDR3 spans 19 residues. V gave up 1 base and J gave up 1 base; unmatched junction bases: 11. Germline lookup yields CDR1 DFQATT and CDR2 SNEGSKA (reference sequence). The CDR3 DNA follows: TGCAGTGCTAGAGTCCAAGCCCCTAGCGGGGGGCTGAACACCGGGGAGCTGTTTTTT. Protein product: CSARVQAPSGGLNTGELFF.

This clonotype was observed a handful of times. The rearrangement links TRBV20-1 to TRBJ2-7; 10 positions match TRBD2. The germline V gene encodes CDR1 DFQATT and CDR2 SNEGSKA (reference sequence). Trimming removed 2 bases from V and 5 bases from J; junction bases left unmatched: 15. The CDR3 consists of 17 residues. CDR3 region: CSARTLAGAPRSHEQYF. The CDR3 nucleotides are TGCAGTGCTAGAACGCTAGCGGGAGCCCCGAGGTCCCACGAGCAGTACTTC.

This chain connects TRBV6-2 or TRBV6-3 to TRBJ1-2; D ambiguous. The germline CDR1 and CDR2 sequences are MNHEY and SVGEGT. This CDR3 has 13 amino acids. V was shortened by 6 bases and J by 4 bases, with 12 bases between the two germline ends. The CDR3 DNA reads as TGTGCCAGCAGCAACAGCGGTCTCTATGGCTACACCTTC. It encodes CASSNSGLYGYTF.

The V call is TRBV7-9, the J call TRBJ1-1; 10 nucleotides match TRBD1. The CDR3 extends over 15 amino acids. Looked up from germline, CDR1 is SEHNR and CDR2 is FQNEAQ (reference sequence). Trimming at V came to 5 bases and at J to 2 bases, leaving 5 bases not matched to a gene. The chain's CDR3 is CASSPRTGGNTEAFF. In nucleotides, the CDR3 is TGTGCCAGCAGCCCCAGGACAGGGGGAAACACTGAAGCTTTCTTT. Supplemented by reference TRBV7-9 and TRBJ1-1, the full variable domain reads DTGVSQNPRHKITKRGQNVTFRCDPISEHNRLYWYRQTLGQGPEFLTYFQNEAQLEKSRLLSDRFSAERPKGSFSTLEIQRTEQGDSAMYLCASSPRTGGNTEAFFGQGTRLTVV.

The chain joins TRBV19 to TRBJ2-5; D unclear. V was trimmed by 6 bases and J by 1 base, leaving 12 bases between them. The germline CDR1 and CDR2 sequences are LNHDA and SQIVND (reference sequence). The CDR3 extends over 14 amino acids. This chain's CDR3 is CASSHSAFQETQYF. The CDR3 DNA reads as TGTGCCAGTAGCCACAGCGCATTCCAAGAGACCCAGTACTTC. Full variable domain (remainder filled in from reference TRBV19 and TRBJ2-5): DGGITQSPKYLFRKEGQNVTLSCEQNLNHDAMYWYRQDPGQGLRLIYYSQIVNDFQKGDIAEGYSVSREKKESFPLTVTSAQKNPTAFYLCASSHSAFQETQYFGPGTRLLVL.

This clonotype was observed a handful of times. The rearrangement uses TRBV19 and TRBJ1-5, with a weak D call TRBD1 (6 bases). Per the germline V gene, CDR1 is LNHDA and CDR2 is SQIVND (reference sequence). The length of the CDR3 is 14 residues. Trimming took 5 bases from V and 4 from J, leaving 12 bases between them. In DNA form, the CDR3 reads TGTGCCAGTAGTGGAGGACAGCAAAATCAGCCCCAGCATTTT. Protein product: CASSGGQQNQPQHF. The variable domain in full, with the rest retrieved from reference TRBV19 and TRBJ1-5, is DGGITQSPKYLFRKEGQNVTLSCEQNLNHDAMYWYRQDPGQGLRLIYYSQIVNDFQKGDIAEGYSVSREKKESFPLTVTSAQKNPTAFYLCASSGGQQNQPQHFGDGTRLSIL.

The gene calls are TRBV30 and TRBJ1-2; TRBD1 matches at 8 bases. Per the germline V gene, CDR1 is GTSNPN and CDR2 is SVGIG (reference sequence). This CDR3 is built from 15 residues. V was pared by 1 base and J by 8 bases, with 12 bases of the junction left unmatched. Written as DNA, the CDR3 is TGTGCCTGGAGTGATGTTGGACAGGGAGTGTTCGGCTACACCTTC. Translating gives CAWSDVGQGVFGYTF.

V gene TRBV19 combines with J gene TRBJ2-3; D may be TRBD2 (6 bases). Trimming pared 5 bases from V and 0 bases from J, leaving 12 bases between. This CDR3 is built from 15 residues. Germline V gene data show CDR1 as LNHDA and CDR2 as SQIVND (reference sequence). The CDR3 nucleotides read TGTGCCAGTAGTCCCGGGGCGGGAAGCACAGATACGCAGTATTTT. Translating it yields CASSPGAGSTDTQYF.

The DNA for the CDR3 is TGTGCCAGCAGCTGGGGACAGGCTTTGGAGCCCCAGCATTTT. It yields the protein CASSWGQALEPQHF. The J gene is TRBJ1-5, the V gene TRBV7-8, with TRBD1 matching over 8 bases. Losses at the gene ends were 4 bases for V and 8 bases for J; bases not matched to a gene: 7. Germline V lookup: CDR1 SGHVS, CDR2 FQNEAQ. The CDR3 covers 14 residues. The full variable domain, in which reference TRBV7-8 and TRBJ1-5 provide the parts outside the CDR3, is GAGVSQSPRYKVAKRGQDVALRCDPISGHVSLFWYQQALGQGPEFLTYFQNEAQLDKSGLPSDRFFAERPEGSVSTLKIQRTQQEDSAVYLCASSWGQALEPQHFGDGTRLSIL.

This clonotype was seen once. The V and J genes are TRBV18 and TRBJ2-7, with D perhaps assigned TRBD1 or TRBD2 (5 bases each). The V and J ends lost 6 bases and 5 bases respectively, with 20 bases between them. Germline V gives CDR1 KGHSH, CDR2 LQKENI. The CDR3 is 15 amino acids. CDR3 nucleotides: TGTGCCAGCTCCCTGACCGGGACGGAAAGGGACGAGCAGTACTTC. Translation gives CASSLTGTERDEQYF.

This chain joins TRBV12-3 or TRBV12-4 and TRBJ1-1; D call uncertain. V dropped 3 bases and J dropped 3 bases, with 11 bases sitting between them. This CDR3 contains 14 residues. CDR3 sequence reads: CASSLRTEYTEAFF. The CDR3 DNA sequence: TGTGCCAGCAGTTTGCGGACGGAATACACTGAAGCTTTCTTT.

The chain joins TRBV6-1 to TRBJ1-1; a possible D gene is TRBD1 (5 bases). CDR3 length: 15 amino acids. The ends were cut back, 6 bases at V and 1 base at J, with 15 bases in the middle. Per germline, CDR1 MNHNS and CDR2 SASEGT. This CDR3 reads CASRHRMQGNTEAFF. DNA of the CDR3: TGTGCCAGCAGGCACAGGATGCAGGGGAACACTGAAGCTTTCTTT.

This clonotype has only a few counts. The CDR3 is CASSYSEFQFTLHF. The DNA of the CDR3 is TGTGCCAGCAGTTATTCCGAATTTCAATTCACCCTCCACTTT. This chain uses TRBV6-5 with TRBJ1-6; the D is unclear. Trimming cost V 3 bases and J 14 bases, with 17 bases left between them. This CDR3 region has 14 residues. The V gene's germline CDR1 is MNHEY and CDR2 SVGAGI.

The chain is built from TRBV20-1 and TRBJ2-7; a weak D match, TRBD1 (6 bases). V lost 1 base to trimming and J lost 0 bases, with 7 bases between them. The V gene's germline CDR1 is DFQATT and CDR2 SNEGSKA (reference sequence). The CDR3 is 13 residues long. As DNA, the CDR3 is TGCAGTGCTAGAGGGACAGTCTCCTACGAGCAGTACTTC. It yields the protein CSARGTVSYEQYF.